These 11 T cell receptor beta chains share one sample of origin, sequenced in a study of OX40 agonist ivuxolimab in advanced cancers. Assay: immunoSEQ multiplex PCR; the TCRdb copy retains only in-frame clones and omits some. Among fewer than 85,000 clones listed, 92% were seen once. Sequencing was performed on CD4+ or CD8+ T cells sorted from blood, taken in a trial of the OX40 agonist ivuxolimab. These receptors all come from an adult with an advanced solid tumor such as melanoma, head and neck, liver or kidney cancer.

V and J are TRBV5-6 and TRBJ2-2; no clear D. From germline, CDR1 is SGHDT and CDR2 YYEEEE. V dropped 0 bases and J dropped 6 bases, with 9 bases sitting between them. The CDR3 length is 14 residues. This CDR3 is CASSLAVGSGELFF. CDR3 in DNA: TGTGCCAGCAGCTTGGCCGTAGGGTCCGGGGAGCTGTTTTTT.

The genes are TRBV6-6 and TRBJ2-5; tentative D call: TRBD1 (5 bases). Trimming left V 2 bases short and J 2 bases short, with 12 bases between. From germline, CDR1 is MNHNY and CDR2 SVGAGI (reference sequence). The CDR3 is made up of 15 amino acids. This CDR3 is CASSYRPQGQETQYF. The CDR3 coding sequence is TGTGCCAGCAGTTACCGGCCGCAGGGACAAGAGACCCAGTACTTC.

The CDR3 DNA reads TGCAGCGTAGTGACAGGCGGCGAGCAGTACTTC. It specifies CSVVTGGEQYF. The chain links TRBV29-1 to TRBJ2-7, with TRBD1 as a possible D gene (6 bases). V was clipped by 6 bases and J by 6 bases, with 12 bases between them. Germline CDR1 reads SQVTM; CDR2 reads ANQGSEA. The CDR3 runs to 11 residues.

The V gene is TRBV2, the J gene TRBJ2-1, with D possibly matching TRBD1 (6 bases). Germline CDR1 and CDR2: SNHLY and FYNNEI. Trimming took off 2 bases at V and 9 bases at J, with 14 bases between the two ends. CDR3 length: 14 amino acids. In nucleotides, the CDR3 is TGTGCCAGCAGTGAACAAGCGACAGGTCTTGAGCAGTTCTTC. It codes for CASSEQATGLEQFF.

V and J are TRBV19 and TRBJ2-7; D is unclear. Trimming shortened V by 5 bases and J by 3 bases, and 11 bases separated the two germline ends. Germline CDR1 is LNHDA and CDR2 is SQIVND (reference sequence). This CDR3 spans 13 amino acids. The CDR3 loop is CASSPSIFYEQYF. CDR3 nucleotides: TGTGCCAGTAGTCCCAGTATCTTCTACGAGCAGTACTTC.

The rearrangement uses TRBV25-1 and TRBJ1-5; 10 bases line up with TRBD1. With 3 bases clipped from V and 4 bases from J, the junction kept 3 bases outside the gene matches. Germline CDR1 MGHDK, CDR2 SYGVNS. This CDR3 is 15 amino acids long. The CDR3 sequence: CASSEGQGLNQPQHF. CDR3 coding DNA: TGTGCCAGCAGTGAGGGACAGGGGTTGAATCAGCCCCAGCATTTT.

The gene calls are TRBV29-1 and TRBJ1-2; 10 bases are a match to TRBD1. V shed 6 bases and J 4 bases; nucleotides not matched to a gene: 8. This CDR3 has 14 residues. Per germline, CDR1 SQVTM and CDR2 ANQGSEA. The CDR3 loop reads CSVQDRGMGYGYTF. The CDR3 nucleotides read TGCAGCGTCCAGGACAGGGGGATGGGCTATGGCTACACCTTC. The full variable domain, its missing parts supplied by reference TRBV29-1 and TRBJ1-2, is SAVISQKPSRDICQRGTSLTIQCQVDSQVTMMFWYRQQPGQSLTLIATANQGSEATYESGFVIDKFPISRPNLTFSTLTVSNMSPEDSSIYLCSVQDRGMGYGYTFGSGTRLTVV.

This sequence joins TRBV7-2 and TRBJ1-1, with a possible D match to TRBD1 (5 bases). Germline V gene sequence: CDR1 SGHTA, CDR2 FQGNSA. The CDR3 consists of 17 residues. V dropped 1 base and J dropped 3 bases, with 18 bases sitting between them. The CDR3 spells CASSLGSMEGRDTEAFF. The CDR3 DNA is TGTGCCAGCAGCTTAGGGAGTATGGAGGGGAGAGACACTGAAGCTTTCTTT.

The count of this clone is one. The chain uses TRBV5-1 and TRBJ2-2, with D unclear. V lost 3 bases and J 5 bases, leaving 11 bases between the germline ends. The CDR3 covers 14 residues. Germline V gene data show CDR1 as SGHRS and CDR2 as YFSETQ. The CDR3 nucleotides are TGCGCCAGCAGCTGGAGTGGTACTACCGGGGAGCTGTTTTTT. It specifies CASSWSGTTGELFF.

The chain couples TRBV7-9 to TRBJ2-7, with 7 bases fitting TRBD1. The CDR3 extends over 14 amino acids. CDR1 SEHNR and CDR2 FQNEAQ come from the germline V gene (reference sequence). V trimming: 3 bases; J trimming: 4 bases; junction bases outside the gene matches: 6. DNA of the CDR3: TGTGCCAGCAGCTTGGAAGGGGGCAATTACGAGCAGTACTTC. Its protein product is CASSLEGGNYEQYF.

The V and J genes are TRBV10-3 and TRBJ2-2; D could derive from TRBD1 or TRBD2 (7 bases each). V lost 8 bases to trimming and J lost 7 bases, with 20 bases between them. The CDR3 runs 15 residues. Germline assignment: CDR1 ENHRY and CDR2 SYGVKD. The DNA of the CDR3 is TGTGCCATCGGGGGGGACAGCCTTCGACGCGGGGAGCTGTTTTTT. It yields the protein CAIGGDSLRRGELFF.